The clone carrying this T cell receptor beta chain is a singleton in its sample. Its target is unknown. The sample belongs to a study of a mutant IDH1 vaccine in newly diagnosed glioma. Germline V CDR1 and CDR2: GTSNPN, SVGIG (reference sequence). The germline V and J ends were trimmed by 2 bases and 7 bases, with 11 bases remaining between them. CDR3 length equals 13 residues. As for time point: baseline, week 1 (first vaccination visit). Noted treatment: pre-vaccination baseline after standard-of-care therapy. The donors' diagnosis was new WHO grade 3 or 4 astrocytoma that was IDH1-mutant and ATRX-lost. This table comes from immunoSEQ multiplex PCR, and its TCRdb copy is limited to in-frame clones, with some not included. The sample has about 68,000 clones, about four fifths seen once. Study results and limitations: Researchers report vaccine-induced immune responses in 93.3% of patients.

This receptor was identified in a man in his fifties or sixties with glioma. The specimen comprised PBMCs, sampled from a glioma patient treated with radiotherapy, temozolomide or both. The chain joins TRBV30 to TRBJ2-2; the D gene is possibly TRBD2 (6 bases). The CDR3 loop reads CAWSWRAHGELFF. In DNA form, the CDR3 reads TGTGCCTGGAGTTGGAGGGCCCACGGGGAGCTGTTTTTT. Full variable domain (rest looked up from reference TRBV30 and TRBJ2-2): SQTIHQWPATLVQPVGSPLSLECTVEGTSNPNLYWYRQAAGRGLQLLFYSVGIGQISSEVPQNLSASRPQDRQFILSSKKLLLSDSGFYLCAWSWRAHGELFFGEGSRLTVL.